This T cell receptor (beta chain) was recovered during a study of regulatory T cells in long-lasting Graves disease (dated by TCRdb to about 2021). General notes on the study: Persistent Graves' disease was defined as persistently positive TSH receptor autoantibodies together with antithyroid drug treatment for over 5 years. The study took place in China and was registered as a clinical trial. A total of roughly 33 samples were covered by TCR sequencing, comprising about 13 persistent and around 20 newly diagnosed Graves' disease patients. This study used TCR sequencing and RNA sequencing of peripheral blood to compare persistent Graves' disease patients against newly diagnosed Graves' disease patients. In the clinical cohort, patients with persistent Graves' disease had used antithyroid drugs for an average of around 10 years. The research as a whole found: Patients with persistent disease shared more public clonotypes (about 2,900) than newly diagnosed patients did (about 1,000). Compared with newly diagnosed patients, patients with persistent Graves' disease had lower TCR Shannon entropy and fewer highly expanded clones, which suggests clonal expansion. Only the TCR beta chain was sequenced and analyzed. As a limitation, the authors acknowledged that the small sample size may reduce accuracy. The study examined only peripheral blood because the primary lesion, thyroid tissue, could not be accessed. Persistent disease showed preferential use of TRBV28, TRBJ1-2 and TRBJ2-5, whereas newly diagnosed disease favored TRBV20-1 and TRBJ2-1.

A remark on this clonotype: Its target antigen remains unknown. Per-base quality was not reported, and no clone a single base away is much larger than it.

This specimen's time point label, per the study, means: persistent/refractory GD, antithyroid drugs over 5 years with positive TRAb. For both TCR sequencing and RNA sequencing, RNA was extracted from PBMCs in TRIzol. Graves' disease was diagnosed according to American Thyroid Association guidelines. The patients came from an endocrinology department in Xi'an, China. From each patient, 8 to 10 milliliters of peripheral blood was collected into an EDTA anticoagulant tube. Ficoll Paque Plus density gradient separation was used to isolate PBMCs, and no further T cell sorting was done. An Agilent 2100 Bioanalyzer and agarose gel were used to assess RNA quality, and a NanoDrop 2000 was used to measure RNA concentration. The method behind the library was multiplex PCR. The instrument was an Illumina HiSeq 4000. TCR beta libraries were built with iRepertoire HTBI primers and Arm-PCR amplification of CDR3 regions. Before sequencing, the PCR products underwent gel purification. On the study's bioinformatics: Across samples, approximately 68 TRBV and roughly 15 TRBJ segments were identified and used for gene usage analysis of CDR3 amino acid clonotypes. COPE and FqMerger were used to merge the filtered high-quality paired reads into contigs. Contigs were aligned with BLAST to IMGT TRBV, TRBD and TRBJ reference genes, and CDR3 was defined per IMGT. Clonotypes above 0.1% frequency were classified as highly expanded clones. Repertoire diversity was measured by Shannon entropy, and V-J evenness by the Gini coefficient. A clonotype found in more than one individual was treated as public. TCRdb's own reprocessing of the public reads used fastp at Q25 and MiXCR and kept productive beta chains. CDR3 protein duplicates are merged, each entry listing the most common genes and DNA. What appears here as the V and J calls and clone size reflects TCRdb's work, not the paper's. The sample table lists a few hundred thousand distinct CDR3 sequences, around a quarter of them with a count of one. The ten largest clones capture roughly a quarter of the sample.

The V end gives up 4 bases and the J end 4 bases, leaving 3 bases in the junction not matched to a gene. Including cysteine and phenylalanine, the CDR3 has 16 amino acids. Only the CDR3 DNA stays, 48 bases, in frame from base 1. As encoded in the germline V gene, CDR1 is ENHRY while CDR2 is SYGVKD. Here the chain combines TRBV10-3 and TRBJ2-2, and 13 junction bases match TRBD2. The sample here was peripheral blood mononuclear cells (PBMCs), taken when the disease was refractory, from a patient treated with antithyroid drugs. The sequence came from a female donor with Graves disease. The CDR3 reads CAISGTSGRGTGELFF. The DNA reads as follows: TGTGCCATCAGTGGGACTAGCGGGAGAGGCACCGGGGAGCTGTTTTTT.